The T cell receptor (beta chain) described here comes from a study of CD8+ T cells in alopecia areata. Study at large: Treated patients received oral tofacitinib, 5 to 10 mg twice daily.

Germline V gene lookup returns CDR1 SEHNR and CDR2 FQNEAQ (reference sequence). Trimming took 5 bases from V and 0 from J, leaving 10 bases between them. CDR3 length: 14 residues. Treatment indicated: oral pan-JAK inhibitor, 5-10 mg twice daily. Study-level results: For baseline CD8+ expansion, any link to response stays uncertain with one nonresponder. Persistence during tofacitinib was seen for many expanded lesional clones in scalp and blood. Expanded CD8+ clones among the top 100, and scalp clonality, were significantly decreased by tofacitinib.

The authors extracted RNA and reverse transcribed it into cDNA as the sequencing template. Sequencing used immunoSEQ multiplex PCR; TCRdb keeps in-frame clones, though not all of them. The sample consists of 150,000 to 200,000 clones, around 59% of them appearing once. About this clone: The antigen is undetermined.

The V gene is TRBV7-9, the J gene TRBJ1-1; D remains unclear. The sequences come from CD4+ T cells sorted from blood, collected at week 24, from a patient treated with tofacitinib. The receptor's source is a human donor with alopecia areata. CDR3 residues: CASSPLALNTEAFF. DNA of the CDR3: TGTGCCAGCAGCCCGTTGGCTTTGAACACTGAAGCTTTCTTT.